This TCR beta chain was profiled in a study of human T cells and chemical hapten exposure. Time point specified: pre-sensitization, week 0. Treatment indicated: therapeutic diphenylcyclopropenone sensitization with weekly scalp DPC. CDR3 length: 15 amino acids. V was clipped by 8 bases and J by 0 bases; unmatched bases: 7. From germline, CDR1 is MNHNS and CDR2 SASEGT. TCRdb ran MiXCR on the RACE reads and lists one entry per CDR3 protein. The sample records 65,000 to 70,000 distinct CDR3 sequences, over 9.5% being singletons. The receptor was derived from a woman aged 50 to 65 with alopecia areata. Some clones in this sample may be carry-over from other donors' samples. The sample was whole blood, taken in connection with sensitization to the hapten diphenylcyclopropenone (DPC). The chain carries TRBV6-1 and TRBJ1-5; 7 bases match TRBD1. CDR3 nucleotides: TGTGCCAGCGGGGGACAGCTAACTAGCAATCAGCCCCAGCATTTT. It codes for CASGGQLTSNQPQHF.